This T cell receptor beta chain was sequenced in a study of response to subunit inactivated influenza vaccine. One entry per CDR3 protein results from TCRdb running MiXCR on the RT-PCR reads. The data contain 430,000 or so distinct CDR3 sequences, 11% of them singletons. Regarding the study as a whole: A suggestion made by the authors is that each seasonal influenza vaccination recruits few new T cells.

In germline, CDR1 is DFQATT, CDR2 SNEGSKA (reference sequence). CDR3 length equals 18 residues. Trimming cost V 1 base and J 2 bases; bases outside gene matches: 14. On this clonotype: Its matching antigen is unknown.

J is TRBJ2-7 and V is TRBV20-1; 10 bases line up with TRBD2. The TCR comes from a middle-aged man who received an inactivated influenza vaccine. The sequences come from PBMCs from blood, collected 35 to 45 days after vaccination. CDR3 DNA sequence: TGCAGTGCTAGAGTAGGCCCCCCTCTAGCGGGAGAGGCCTACGAGCAGTACTTC. It is translated as CSARVGPPLAGEAYEQYF.